The 2 T cell receptor beta chains presented below share a single source sample, sequenced in a study of T cell clonality in common variable immunodeficiency. Assay used: immunoSEQ multiplex PCR; TCRdb lists only in-frame clones, some missing. The sample is made up of tens of thousands of clones, none counted only once. What was sequenced was peripheral blood mononuclear cells. Receptor source: a person aged 18-70 years in good health.

This clone has a count of ten or more. The read terminates 3 residues ahead of where the CDR3 ends, so the germline J gene completes it. The genes are TRBV4-1 and TRBJ1-2; D unclear. The germline CDR1 and CDR2 sequences are MGHRA and YSYEKL. V shed 1 base and J shed 4 bases, with 10 bases lying between them. This CDR3 comprises 14 residues. The covered CDR3 bases are TGCGCCAGCAGCCAAGGTTTGGGCAGCTATGGC. Amino acid sequence: CASSQGLGSYG. The entire CDR3 protein reads CASSQGLGSYGYTF.

This clone was seen ten or more times. Read sequence stops 3 residues before the CDR3 end, and the germline J gene provides the missing end. The chain carries TRBV5-1 and TRBJ1-1, with 7 bases identical to TRBD1. The germline V gene has CDR1 SGHRS and CDR2 YFSETQ. J gave up 2 bases and V 7 bases, and 11 bases lay outside the gene matches. This CDR3 region has 15 residues. The CDR3 loop is CASRPTGAQNTEAFF. The sequenced part of the CDR3 DNA is TGCGCCAGCCGCCCCACAGGGGCTCAAAACACTGAA.